The source of this TCR beta chain is a study of T cells in Graves' hyperthyroidism and ophthalmopathy. As to this clonotype: The antigen is undetermined. At one boundary the junction diverges from the germline segment, which might be a read error.

Template material for amplifying TCR beta CDR3 regions consisted of RNA transcripts. When the TCR CDR3 underwent first-round RT-PCR, the HTBI primer set was used. TCRdb fed the multiplex PCR reads into MiXCR, producing one record per CDR3 protein. The sample consists of about 99,000 distinct CDR3 sequences, roughly 44% of them appearing once. Investigators excluded patients with uncontrolled infection, other autoimmune disease, pregnancy or lactation. Each diagnosis was grounded in clinical symptoms, serum thyroxine and TRAb, thyroid ultrasound, and orbital computed tomography. Findings and caveats of the study: Blood held most thyroid clonotypes expanded above 0.001 frequency.

The TCR was taken from a man aged 35 to 55 with Graves' hyperthyroidism. Sequenced sample: blood.

The CDR3 bases are TGCAGTGCCACTCTCCTACAGGGCCAGGACACGGAAGCTTTCTTT. Translation gives CSATLLQGQDTEAFF. The chain joins TRBV20-1 to TRBJ1-1; tentative D call: TRBD1 (6 bases). Germline V gene sequence: CDR1 DFQATT, CDR2 SNEGSKA (reference sequence). This CDR3 has 15 amino acids.